The 22 T cell receptor beta chains below were found in one sample sequenced in a study of identical twins. TCRdb fed the 5' RACE reads into MiXCR, producing one record per CDR3 protein. The repertoire consists of 1,800,000 or so distinct CDR3 sequences, with roughly 35% occurring once and the leading ten covering 0.25% to 0.3%. The sample was cord blood. The source of these receptors is a newborn girl in good health.

V is TRBV29-1 and J is TRBJ2-1; D uncertain. The end of the DNA fits TRBJ2-7 better, so the J call may be wrong. The CDR3 totals 14 residues. The V gene's germline CDR1 is SQVTM and CDR2 ANQGSEA. For the CDR3, the DNA is TGCAGCGTTGCCCTTCTGTCACCCTACAATGAGCAGTACTTC. It is translated as CSVALLSPYNEQYF.

This clonotype has more than one count but fewer than ten. This chain uses TRBV7-9 with TRBJ1-4; TRBD1 matches 7 bases. The CDR3 runs 15 residues. Germline values: CDR1 SEHNR, CDR2 FQNEAQ (reference sequence). The V segment lost 3 bases and the J segment 5 bases; nucleotides outside the gene matches: 6. CDR3 region: CASSFTGQLNEKLFF. CDR3 DNA: TGTGCCAGCAGCTTTACGGGACAGCTGAATGAAAAACTGTTTTTT.

This clonotype was observed many times. The chain carries TRBV29-1 and TRBJ2-1; 15 bases line up with TRBD2. Germline CDR1 reads SQVTM; CDR2 reads ANQGSEA. J was trimmed by 6 bases and V by 6 bases; bases with no gene match: 9. The CDR3 loop spans 16 amino acids. The CDR3 spells CSVVGTSGRRSNEQFF. For the CDR3, the DNA is TGCAGCGTGGTGGGGACTAGCGGGAGGAGAAGCAATGAGCAGTTCTTC.

This clonotype has a single count. V and J are TRBV5-1 and TRBJ2-1; tentatively, D is TRBD1 (6 bases). CDR3 length: 17 amino acids. Per germline, CDR1 SGHRS and CDR2 YFSETQ. Trimming took 1 base from V and 0 from J, leaving 14 bases between them. The CDR3 sequence: CASSLLPADSSYNEQFF. CDR3 sequence (DNA): TGCGCCAGCAGCTTGTTGCCGGCGGACAGCTCCTACAATGAGCAGTTCTTC.

This clonotype has more than one count but fewer than ten. The chain has TRBV7-8 and TRBJ2-3; possibly TRBD2 for D (5 bases). CDR1 is SGHVS, CDR2 FQNEAQ, per germline. V gave up 6 bases and J gave up 6 bases, with 13 bases separating them. CDR3 length: 13 residues. CDR3 DNA: TGTGCCAGCAGAGAGGCGAGGGCGGATACGCAGTATTTT. Amino acids: CASREARADTQYF. Complete variable domain (other parts from reference TRBV7-8 and TRBJ2-3): GAGVSQSPRYKVAKRGQDVALRCDPISGHVSLFWYQQALGQGPEFLTYFQNEAQLDKSGLPSDRFFAERPEGSVSTLKIQRTQQEDSAVYLCASREARADTQYFGPGTRLTVL.

This clonotype was seen a few times. This sequence joins TRBV29-1 and TRBJ1-1; 8 bases fit TRBD1. This CDR3 is built from 13 residues. The J segment lost 2 bases and the V segment lost 6 bases, leaving 5 bases of the junction unmatched. CDR1 SQVTM and CDR2 ANQGSEA come from the germline V gene. This chain's CDR3 is CSVKDRANTEAFF. CDR3 bases: TGCAGCGTCAAGGACAGGGCCAACACTGAAGCTTTCTTT.

The chain has TRBV7-2 and TRBJ2-5; 10 nucleotides agree with TRBD2. The CDR3 is 15 residues long. With 3 bases clipped from V and 11 bases from J, the junction kept 12 bases outside the gene matches. The germline V gene has CDR1 SGHTA and CDR2 FQGNSA. CDR3: CASSFGLAAVGEQYF. The CDR3 nucleotides read TGTGCCAGCAGCTTCGGACTAGCGGCGGTCGGTGAGCAGTACTTC.

This clonotype came up a few times. This chain connects TRBV5-1 to TRBJ2-3; the D is unclear. The V end lost 7 bases, the J end lost 0 bases, and 12 bases lay between the germline ends. Per germline, CDR1 SGHRS and CDR2 YFSETQ. The CDR3 loop spans 14 amino acids. In DNA form, the CDR3 reads TGCGCCAGCGTAGCCTCGGACAGCACAGATACGCAGTATTTT. Residues: CASVASDSTDTQYF.

V and J are TRBV15 and TRBJ1-6, with D hard to call. The CDR3 consists of 13 residues. V lost 0 bases to trimming and J lost 10 bases, with 7 bases between them. The germline V gene encodes CDR1 LNHNV and CDR2 YYDKDF (reference sequence). The CDR3 loop reads CATSRDRRSPLHF. CDR3 sequence (DNA): TGTGCCACCAGCAGAGACAGGAGATCACCCCTCCACTTT.

The rearrangement joins TRBV5-5 to TRBJ2-7; 7 positions match TRBD1. Germline V gives CDR1 SGHKS, CDR2 YYEKEE (reference sequence). This CDR3 spans 14 amino acids. The J segment lost 4 bases and the V segment lost 2 bases, leaving 6 bases of the junction unmatched. Here the CDR3 DNA reads TGTGCCAGCAGCTTCTGGGGACAGCTTTACGAGCAGTACTTC. The encoded protein is CASSFWGQLYEQYF.

This clonotype was seen only a few times. The rearrangement links TRBV20-1 to TRBJ1-4; D is uncertain. V was trimmed by 0 bases and J by 3 bases, leaving 11 bases between them. The CDR3 consists of 15 residues. The germline V gene has CDR1 DFQATT and CDR2 SNEGSKA (reference sequence). The CDR3 sequence: CSARDLGSPNEKLFF. DNA of the CDR3: TGCAGTGCTAGAGATTTGGGAAGCCCTAATGAAAAACTGTTTTTT.

This clonotype was seen ten or more times. This rearrangement joins TRBV29-1 to TRBJ2-7, with TRBD1 matching over 8 bases. Germline-derived CDR1 and CDR2 are SQVTM and ANQGSEA. The V gene end was trimmed by 4 bases and the J gene end by 2 bases; junction bases not matched to a gene: 1. The CDR3 runs 12 residues. In DNA, the CDR3 is TGCAGCGTTGCGGGACAGGCCTACGAGCAGTACTTC. It specifies CSVAGQAYEQYF.

The chain employs TRBV28 and TRBJ1-1, with D perhaps matching TRBD1 (5 bases). Germline lookup yields CDR1 MDHEN and CDR2 SYDVKM. The CDR3 runs to 14 residues. The V end lost 2 bases, the J end lost 4 bases, and 11 bases lay between the germline ends. This chain's CDR3 is CASSLQQGATEAFF. The CDR3 DNA follows: TGTGCCAGCAGTTTACAGCAGGGAGCCACTGAAGCTTTCTTT.

J is TRBJ2-2 and V is TRBV27; D ambiguous. With 2 bases removed from V and 0 bases from J, the gap between germline ends came to 7 bases. Germline CDR1 and CDR2: MNHEY and SMNVEV (reference sequence). The CDR3 is 15 amino acids. The CDR3 loop is CASSLGHSNTGELFF. CDR3 DNA: TGTGCCAGCAGTTTAGGGCATTCGAACACCGGGGAGCTGTTTTTT.

This clonotype was picked up a small number of times. The chain recombines TRBV20-1 with TRBJ1-1; D is uncertain. V was clipped by 3 bases and J by 1 base, with 9 bases between them. The CDR3 loop spans 13 amino acids. Germline loops: CDR1 DFQATT, CDR2 SNEGSKA (reference sequence). CDR3: CSASRQANTEAFF. Written as DNA, the CDR3 is TGCAGTGCTAGTCGGCAGGCGAACACTGAAGCTTTCTTT.

The sample holds many counts of this clonotype. The J gene is TRBJ2-3, the V gene TRBV29-1; 9 bases map to TRBD2. The V gene's germline CDR1 is SQVTM and CDR2 ANQGSEA. This CDR3 spans 16 amino acids. The trim removed 3 bases at V and 2 bases at J, leaving 9 bases unmatched. The CDR3 coding sequence is TGCAGCGTTGATCTAGCGGGACCAGCGTACACAGATACGCAGTATTTT. Residues: CSVDLAGPAYTDTQYF.

This clonotype was counted between two and nine times. The rearrangement links TRBV20-1 to TRBJ1-2, with D possibly being TRBD1 (5 bases). Trimming took 2 bases from V and 8 from J, leaving 15 bases between them. Germline V lookup: CDR1 DFQATT, CDR2 SNEGSKA (reference sequence). The CDR3 length is 13 residues. DNA for the CDR3: TGCAGTGCTAGAATCCAGGGTTGGATAGGCTACACCTTC. Residues: CSARIQGWIGYTF.

This clonotype was seen only a few times. The chain joins TRBV7-9 to TRBJ2-3; D is possibly TRBD1 (6 bases). Germline CDR1 is SEHNR and CDR2 is FQNEAQ (reference sequence). The V end lost 6 bases, the J end lost 1 base, and 11 bases lay between the germline ends. The CDR3 loop spans 14 amino acids. The CDR3 bases are TGTGCCAGCAGTGACAGGAAGGGCACAGATACGCAGTATTTT. It translates to CASSDRKGTDTQYF.

The V call is TRBV10-3, the J call TRBJ1-5, with no clear D. The V gene's germline CDR1 is ENHRY and CDR2 SYGVKD. The CDR3 covers 16 residues. V lost 1 base and J 3 bases, leaving 13 bases between the germline ends. The CDR3 spells CAISELWEGYNQPQHF. In DNA form, the CDR3 reads TGTGCCATCAGTGAGTTGTGGGAGGGTTACAATCAGCCCCAGCATTTT.

This clonotype was seen a handful of times. The chain couples TRBV5-6 to TRBJ1-1; TRBD1 might be the D (6 bases). With 5 bases removed from V and 0 bases from J, the gap between germline ends came to 14 bases. CDR1 and CDR2 (germline): SGHDT, YYEEEE. This CDR3 has 15 residues. CDR3 sequence: CASRSGQWMNTEAFF. The CDR3 nucleotides read TGTGCCAGCAGATCTGGACAGTGGATGAACACTGAAGCTTTCTTT.

At least ten counts were recorded for this clonotype. The rearrangement joins TRBV20-1 to TRBJ2-1; D gene unclear. The CDR3 totals 11 residues. Germline-derived CDR1 and CDR2 are DFQATT and SNEGSKA (reference sequence). V was trimmed by 3 bases and J by 3 bases, leaving 3 bases between them. CDR3 in amino acids: CSARDYNEQFF. The DNA of the CDR3 is TGCAGTGCTAGGGACTACAATGAGCAGTTCTTC.

V is TRBV3-1 and J is TRBJ2-1, with 10 bases lining up with TRBD2. The CDR3 extends over 17 amino acids. V trimming: 0 bases; J trimming: 4 bases; junction bases outside the gene matches: 6. Germline CDR1 reads LGHDT; CDR2 reads YNNKEL (reference sequence). CDR3 amino acids: CASSQDEIAGGYNEQFF. The CDR3 DNA sequence: TGTGCCAGCAGCCAAGATGAAATAGCGGGAGGATACAATGAGCAGTTCTTC.